Described below is a single T cell receptor beta chain sequence and its context. Germline CDR1 SEHNR, CDR2 FQNEAQ (reference sequence). Between the trimmed V and J ends, which lost 2 bases and 4 bases, there was a span of 9 bases. This CDR3 is built from 14 residues. These data come from a study of blood T cell repertoires in COVID-19. Study overall: The United States, Italy and Spain were the sources of the acute and convalescent COVID-19 samples. PBMCs, B-cell-depleted T cells, or T cells were the source of the cDNA or gDNA that made up the material.

Data came from immunoSEQ multiplex PCR; TCRdb stores just in-frame clones and leaves some out. The sample includes more than 85,000 clones, 80% to 90% of them seen just once. This TCR came from a woman aged 50 to 65 who had recovered from COVID-19. The specimen was PBMCs or T cells enriched from blood (not recorded which). This chain joins TRBV7-9 and TRBJ2-1, with D possibly matching TRBD2 (5 bases). As DNA, the CDR3 is TGTGCCAGCAGCTTACTAGCCTCATACAATGAGCAGTTCTTC. Its protein is CASSLLASYNEQFF.